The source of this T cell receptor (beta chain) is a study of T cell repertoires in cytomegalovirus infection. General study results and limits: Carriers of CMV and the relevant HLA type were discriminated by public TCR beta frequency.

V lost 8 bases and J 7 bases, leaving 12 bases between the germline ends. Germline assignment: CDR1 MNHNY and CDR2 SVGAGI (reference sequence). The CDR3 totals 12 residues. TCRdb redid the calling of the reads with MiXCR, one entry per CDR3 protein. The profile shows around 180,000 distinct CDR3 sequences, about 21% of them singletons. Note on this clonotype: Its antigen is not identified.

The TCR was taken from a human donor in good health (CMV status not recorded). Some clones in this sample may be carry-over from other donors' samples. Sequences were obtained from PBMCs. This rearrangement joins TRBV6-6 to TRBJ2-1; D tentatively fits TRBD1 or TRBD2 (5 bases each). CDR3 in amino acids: CASEGRTNEQFF. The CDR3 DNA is TGTGCCAGCGAGGGACGGACTAATGAGCAGTTCTTC.